The 13 T cell receptor beta chains in this list originate from one sample, sequenced in a study of early T cells in non-severe SARS-CoV-2 infection. TCRdb reprocessed the 5' RACE reads via MiXCR and lists one record per CDR3 protein. The sample gives about 75,000 distinct CDR3 sequences, about 11% of which show up once; about 11% is in the top ten. The sequences come from whole blood, collected at baseline. The receptors stem from an adult who was a healthcare worker with PCR-confirmed SARS-CoV-2 infection or an uninfected control (not recorded which).

As for this clonotype: A read error may account for a junction end that differs from germline. V usage is TRBV7-3 and J usage is TRBJ2-5; D gene uncertain. The V gene's germline CDR1 is SGHTA and CDR2 FQGTGA. CDR3 size: 12 residues. CDR3 residues: CTLRKLIETQYF. The CDR3 DNA reads TGCACCCTCCGCAAACTCATAGAGACCCAGTACTTC.

The chain combines TRBV29-1 with TRBJ1-4; the D is unclear. This CDR3 has 12 amino acids. The germline CDR1 and CDR2 sequences are SQVTM and ANQGSEA. The V end lost 4 bases, the J end lost 8 bases, and 11 bases lay between the germline ends. As DNA, the CDR3 is TGCAGCGTTGGGGCGGAGAGAGAAAAACTGTTTTTT. This encodes CSVGAEREKLFF.

This chain uses TRBV5-1 with TRBJ1-1, with 7 positions matching TRBD1. Germline CDR1 is SGHRS and CDR2 is YFSETQ. Losses at the gene ends were 4 bases for V and 4 bases for J; bases not matched to a gene: 7. CDR3 length: 14 amino acids. The CDR3 coding sequence is TGCGCCAGCAGCGCGACAGGGAGTGGCACTGAAGCTTTCTTT. Amino acids: CASSATGSGTEAFF.

This clonotype has at least ten counts. V and J are TRBV5-5 and TRBJ1-4; TRBD1 is a possible D gene (5 bases). Per germline, CDR1 SGHKS and CDR2 YYEKEE (reference sequence). The V end was cut by 1 base, the J end by 8 bases, with 12 bases between. The CDR3 is made up of 14 amino acids. In nucleotides, the CDR3 is TGTGCCAGCAGCTTGTTAGGGGATCAGGAAAAACTGTTTTTT. Its protein product is CASSLLGDQEKLFF.

Comment on this clonotype: At one boundary the junction diverges from the germline segment, which might be a read error. The chain has TRBV5-1 and TRBJ1-1; D is unclear. CDR1 is SGHRS and CDR2 is YFSETQ in the germline V gene. The CDR3 totals 14 residues. CDR3 loop: CASSLAALTGETFF. CDR3 coding DNA: TGCGCCAGCAGCTTGGCAGCTTTAACGGGTGAAACTTTCTTT.

This clonotype is a singleton in its sample. The rearrangement joins TRBV5-1 to TRBJ1-1; D might be TRBD1 (5 bases). Trimming stripped 4 bases from V and 3 bases from J, with 10 bases between. The CDR3 consists of 13 residues. Germline lookup yields CDR1 SGHRS and CDR2 YFSETQ. As DNA, the CDR3 is TGCGCCAGCAGCCATGGGGCGGACACTGAAGCTTTCTTT. Its protein product is CASSHGADTEAFF. The variable domain in full, with the rest retrieved from reference TRBV5-1 and TRBJ1-1, is KAGVTQTPRYLIKTRGQQVTLSCSPISGHRSVSWYQQTPGQGLQFLFEYFSETQRNKGNFPGRFSGRQFSNSRSEMNVSTLELGDSALYLCASSHGADTEAFFGQGTRLTVV.

The chain has TRBV11-2 and TRBJ2-5, with D possibly matching TRBD1 (6 bases). Per germline, CDR1 SGHAT and CDR2 FQNNGV. The CDR3 is made up of 15 amino acids. Trimming took off 4 bases at V and 0 bases at J, with 12 bases between the two ends. CDR3 DNA sequence: TGTGCCAGCAGCTCCAGCAGGGGATACCAAGAGACCCAGTACTTC. Its translation is CASSSSRGYQETQYF.

The chain recombines TRBV5-1 with TRBJ2-5; TRBD2 matches at 7 bases. The trim removed 1 base at V and 2 bases at J, leaving 2 bases unmatched. The V gene's germline CDR1 is SGHRS and CDR2 YFSETQ. This CDR3 spans 14 amino acids. The CDR3 protein is CASSLPSGQETQYF. The CDR3 coding sequence is TGCGCCAGCAGCTTGCCTAGCGGACAAGAGACCCAGTACTTC.

Turning to this clonotype: One end of the junction is discordant with germline, which a read error may explain. The chain combines TRBV15 with TRBJ1-4; D gene unclear. The CDR3 spans 14 residues. Germline V gene data show CDR1 as LNHNV and CDR2 as YYDKDF (reference sequence). As DNA, the CDR3 is TGTGCCACCAGCAGTCGGGTTACAGAAAGAAAACCGTTTTTT. This sequence encodes CATSSRVTERKPFF.

J is TRBJ2-7 and V is TRBV20-1; D is unclear. The germline CDR1 and CDR2 sequences are DFQATT and SNEGSKA (reference sequence). Trimming left V 3 bases short and J 3 bases short, with 12 bases between. This CDR3 is built from 13 residues. CDR3 region: CSASGDGNYEQYF. The DNA for the CDR3 is TGCAGTGCTAGTGGTGATGGGAACTACGAGCAGTACTTC.

There are many counts of this clonotype. The genes are TRBV7-3 and TRBJ2-1; maybe TRBD2 (6 bases). The CDR3 is 12 amino acids. Trimming took 1 base from V and 11 from J, leaving 9 bases between them. Germline CDR1 and CDR2: SGHTA and FQGTGA. CDR3 residues: CASSLRRGQQFF. The CDR3 DNA is TGTGCCAGCAGCTTAAGGCGGGGCCAGCAGTTCTTC.

This clonotype appeared a few times. This chain connects TRBV19 to TRBJ1-2; D is unresolved. Between the trimmed V and J ends, which lost 7 bases and 1 base, there was a span of 22 bases. This CDR3 contains 17 residues. The V gene's germline CDR1 is LNHDA and CDR2 SQIVND (reference sequence). This CDR3 reads CASMANRLTKGNYGYTF. For the CDR3, the DNA is TGTGCCAGTATGGCGAATCGACTAACCAAGGGTAACTATGGCTACACCTTC.

CDR3 DNA sequence: TGTGCCAGCAGCTTAAATGGGGGACACGCCGGGGCCAACGTCCTGACTTTC. This gives the protein CASSLNGGHAGANVLTF. The genes are TRBV7-2 and TRBJ2-6, with TRBD1 as a possible D gene (6 bases). In germline, CDR1 is SGHTA, CDR2 FQGNSA. Trimming left V 2 bases short and J 4 bases short, with 15 bases between. This CDR3 comprises 17 residues.